Sequencing of this TCR beta chain was carried out in a study of T cell clones after liver transplantation. The assay was immunoSEQ multiplex PCR, and TCRdb's table has in-frame clones only and misses some. This table holds tens of thousands of clones, approximately 80% found once. CD3+CD4+ and CD3+CD8+ cells were FACS-sorted from thawed unstimulated PBMCs. This specimen was CD4+ T cells from blood, taken 12 months after liver transplant. This receptor was obtained from a human patient who received a liver transplant. Part of the T cells may come from the graft donor.

DNA for the CDR3: TGCGCCAGCAGCTCCGGGACAGCTGCCGCTGCAACTAATGAAAAACTGTTTTTT. Encoded protein: CASSSGTAAAATNEKLFF. The rearrangement links TRBV5-1 to TRBJ1-4, with TRBD1 matching over 7 bases. Trimming at V came to 3 bases and at J to 0 bases, leaving 11 bases not matched to a gene. CDR1 is SGHRS and CDR2 is YFSETQ in the germline V gene. The CDR3 covers 18 residues.